Presented here are 3 T cell receptor beta chains from one specimen sequenced in a study of T cell responses to AZD1222 COVID-19 vaccine. Some clones are missing from TCRdb's copy, which holds only in-frame ones; the method was immunoSEQ multiplex PCR. The sample has 180,000 or so clones; more than 80% are singletons. Sequencing was performed on peripheral blood, taken on day 0 of AZD1222 vaccination. The receptor source for this set is an adult in good health.

The rearrangement links TRBV2 to TRBJ1-2; D is unclear. The germline V gene encodes CDR1 SNHLY and CDR2 FYNNEI. V lost 8 bases to trimming and J lost 5 bases, with 12 bases between them. CDR3 length: 12 residues. In DNA form, the CDR3 reads TGTGCCAGCCTCGACGGTAGTTATGGCTACACCTTC. Amino acids: CASLDGSYGYTF. Complete variable domain (other parts from reference TRBV2 and TRBJ1-2): EPEVTQTPSHQVTQMGQEVILRCVPISNHLYFYWYRQILGQKVEFLVSFYNNEISEKSEIFDDQFSVERPDGSNFTLKIRSTKLEDSAMYFCASLDGSYGYTFGSGTRLTVV.

The chain joins TRBV10-3 to TRBJ1-5; TRBD1 matches 7 bases. From germline, CDR1 is ENHRY and CDR2 SYGVKD. V lost 11 bases and J lost 7; bases outside the gene matches: 5. The CDR3 loop spans 11 amino acids. In DNA, the CDR3 is TGTGCCGCCGGGACAGAGCAGCCCCAGCATTTT. Translating gives CAAGTEQPQHF.

The chain combines TRBV9 with TRBJ2-1, with 9 bases that match TRBD2. The CDR3 is made up of 15 amino acids. Germline V gene data show CDR1 as SGDLS and CDR2 as YYNGEE. J lost 9 bases, V lost 3 bases, and 10 bases had no gene match. CDR3 nucleotides: TGTGCCAGCAGCGGACTAGCGGCCAAGAGGGGTGAGCAGTTCTTC. Translation gives CASSGLAAKRGEQFF.